Here is one T cell receptor (beta chain) with its context. Its binding antigen is unknown. There are no base qualities to consult, and no much larger clone falls within one base. This sample was sequenced with an Illumina HiSeq 2000. Multiplex PCR amplification was used to build the TCR beta chain libraries. High-throughput sequencing was used to analyze the amplified TCR beta chain products. Starting from the raw public reads, TCRdb applied fastp trimming at Q25, assembled clones with MiXCR and retained in-frame beta chains. Entries that share a CDR3 protein sequence are merged under the most common genes and DNA. A total of roughly 100,000 distinct CDR3 sequences appear in this sample, 30% of them only once. Under 6% of the sample is taken by the ten largest. Lymph node samples were obtained from the axillary draining lymph nodes of breast cancer patients. Spanning cysteine to phenylalanine, the CDR3 consists of 15 amino acids. Left in the record is the CDR3 DNA by itself, 45 bases read in frame from the first base. For this chain, trimming is 1 base at the V end and 9 bases at the J end, and the number of junction bases without a gene match is 9. In the germline V gene, CDR1 corresponds to SQVTM and CDR2 to ANQGSEA.

This sample stems from a study of breast tumors, draining lymph nodes, adjacent tissues (dated by TCRdb to 2016 to 2017). A note on the overall study: The study compared TCR beta repertoires across tumor, adjacent nontumor tissue and axillary lymph nodes from breast cancer patients. In human breast cancer, the study set out to evaluate how tumor, surrounding tissue and draining lymph node repertoires relate to one another and whether T cells may move between these sites. Overall results and qualifications from the work: Tumor T-cell repertoires showed less diversity than lymph node repertoires and more diversity than nontumor tissue repertoires, and tumor T-cell repertoires showed preferential V and J gene usage. The data were judged consistent with most tumor T cells deriving from the lymph node and then expanding within tumor tissue. Tumor and nontumor tissue repertoires were found to be significantly more similar in luminal-like than in basal-like breast cancer. The conclusion that tumor T cells originate in lymph nodes was framed as consistent with a hypothesis rather than directly demonstrated.

The sequence came from a female donor with breast cancer. Some clones in this sample may be carry-over from other donors' samples. The chain uses TRBV29-1 and TRBJ2-1; 10 nucleotides in the junction match TRBD2. Sequenced sample: axillary lymph node tissue. Read as DNA, the sequence is TGCAGCGTTGAAGTCGGGAGCGGGAGGGCCTGTGAGCAGTTCTTC. This translates into CSVEVGSGRACEQFF.